The 28 T cell receptor beta chains below all came from one sample that was sequenced in a study of monozygotic twins with inflammatory bowel disease. TCRdb reprocessed the 5' RACE reads and reports one entry per CDR3 protein, with no DNA. This table lists 350,000 to 400,000 distinct CDR3 sequences. Sequencing was carried out using blood. These receptors all come from a human donor with ulcerative colitis or Crohn's disease, or a healthy co-twin of an affected twin (not recorded which).

The chain links TRBV12-3 or TRBV12-4 to TRBJ2-7. The CDR3 is made up of 15 amino acids. This CDR3 reads CASSFQGQGYYEQYF.

The chain carries TRBV7-9 and TRBJ1-1. CDR1 and CDR2 from the germline V gene are SEHNR and FQNEAQ (reference sequence). The CDR3 is 15 amino acids. CDR3: CASLQGSHSNTEAFF.

The gene calls are TRBV6-6 and TRBJ2-5; the D gene TCRdb calls, TRBD2, cannot be checked with no DNA. The germline V gene has CDR1 MNHNY and CDR2 SVGAGI (reference sequence). The CDR3 length is 13 residues. The CDR3 sequence is CASGATRRETQYF.

The rearrangement joins TRBV29-1 to TRBJ1-5; the TRBD1 assignment by TCRdb is unverifiable without DNA. This CDR3 contains 13 residues. Germline CDR1 reads SQVTM; CDR2 reads ANQGSEA. The CDR3 protein is CSVAGGRGQPQHF.

The gene calls are TRBV25-1 and TRBJ1-6; TCRdb selects TRBD1, and the lack of DNA leaves this call unchecked. The CDR3 runs to 13 residues. Germline V gene sequence: CDR1 MGHDK, CDR2 SYGVNS. The CDR3 loop is CASSATGSGALHF. Supplemented by reference TRBV25-1 and TRBJ1-6, the full variable domain reads EADIYQTPRYLVIGTGKKITLECSQTMGHDKMYWYQQDPGMELHLIHYSYGVNSTEKGDLSSESTVSRIRTEHFPLTLESARPSHTSQYLCASSATGSGALHFGNGTRLTVT.

The V call is TRBV24-1, the J call TRBJ2-7; TCRdb's D gene call, TRBD1, goes unchecked for lack of DNA. This CDR3 spans 11 amino acids. Looked up from germline, CDR1 is KGHDR and CDR2 is SFDVKD. CDR3 region: CATSYGGEQYF.

The chain joins TRBV4-1 to TRBJ2-4; TCRdb picks TRBD1, but there is no DNA to check that call. CDR1 MGHRA and CDR2 YSYEKL come from the germline V gene. This CDR3 has 17 residues. The CDR3 sequence is CASNPGTARGPKNIQYF.

The chain links TRBV18 to TRBJ1-4; absent DNA, TCRdb's TRBD1 call cannot be checked. This CDR3 comprises 16 residues. Germline assignment: CDR1 KGHSH and CDR2 LQKENI. The CDR3 here is CASSPRTGGASEKLFF.

J is TRBJ2-5 and V is TRBV5-1; TCRdb calls TRBD2, which cannot be checked without DNA. Germline values: CDR1 SGHRS, CDR2 YFSETQ. The CDR3 totals 16 residues. The chain's CDR3 is CASSTRRAGGRETQYF. Combining the CDR3 with reference TRBV5-1 and TRBJ2-5 gives the whole variable domain KAGVTQTPRYLIKTRGQQVTLSCSPISGHRSVSWYQQTPGQGLQFLFEYFSETQRNKGNFPGRFSGRQFSNSRSEMNVSTLELGDSALYLCASSTRRAGGRETQYFGPGTRLLVL.

The chain couples TRBV7-9 to TRBJ2-3; TCRdb selects TRBD2, and the lack of DNA leaves this call unchecked. This CDR3 comprises 15 residues. Germline V gene sequence: CDR1 SEHNR, CDR2 FQNEAQ (reference sequence). CDR3 amino acids: CASSPGLAPTDTQYF.

The V and J genes are TRBV12-3 or TRBV12-4 and TRBJ1-6; the D call from TCRdb, TRBD1, cannot be confirmed without DNA. CDR3 length equals 16 residues. CDR3 sequence reads: CASSPWDSSYNSPLHF.

This chain joins TRBV9 and TRBJ2-7; TCRdb returns TRBD1, unconfirmable since there is no DNA. CDR3 length equals 14 residues. The germline V gene encodes CDR1 SGDLS and CDR2 YYNGEE. This CDR3 reads CASSPKAGVYEQYF.

The rearrangement uses TRBV9 and TRBJ1-1. Germline-derived CDR1 and CDR2 are SGDLS and YYNGEE. The CDR3 sequence is 14 residues long. This chain's CDR3 is CASSVNHGDTEAFF.

V gene TRBV4-2 combines with J gene TRBJ1-1; TCRdb's D call of TRBD1 is untestable without DNA. The CDR3 consists of 20 residues. Per germline, CDR1 LGHNA and CDR2 YNFKEQ. The CDR3 protein is CASSRPGTATYSTENTEAFF.

The gene calls are TRBV4-3 and TRBJ2-1; TCRdb's D gene call, TRBD2, goes unchecked for lack of DNA. This CDR3 comprises 17 residues. The germline CDR1 and CDR2 sequences are LGHNA and YSLEER. The CDR3 sequence is CASSQMPSGGGYNEQFF.

This chain uses TRBV5-4 with TRBJ1-3. CDR3 length: 15 residues. CDR1 is SGHNT and CDR2 is YYREEE in the germline V gene (reference sequence). The chain's CDR3 is CASSRQASSGNTIYF. The whole variable domain, remainder taken from reference TRBV5-4 and TRBJ1-3, is ETGVTQSPTHLIKTRGQQVTLRCSSQSGHNTVSWYQQALGQGPQFIFQYYREEENGRGNFPPRFSGLQFPNYSSELNVNALELDDSALYLCASSRQASSGNTIYFGEGSWLTVV.

The chain recombines TRBV3-1 with TRBJ1-2; the TCRdb D gene call, TRBD1, has no DNA to confirm it. Per the germline V gene, CDR1 is LGHDT and CDR2 is YNNKEL (reference sequence). The CDR3 is 15 residues long. The CDR3 loop reads CASSQGFGGVGGYTF.

J is TRBJ2-4 and V is TRBV5-1; checking the TCRdb D call of TRBD2 is not possible without DNA. The V gene's germline CDR1 is SGHRS and CDR2 YFSETQ. The length of the CDR3 is 15 residues. Here the CDR3 reads CASSLGGGAKNIQYF.

This chain uses TRBV7-9 with TRBJ2-1; checking the TCRdb D call of TRBD2 is not possible without DNA. The CDR3 has 14 residues. Germline CDR1 reads SEHNR; CDR2 reads FQNEAQ (reference sequence). CDR3 region: CASSFPGLAGGQFF.

J is TRBJ1-2 and V is TRBV5-4; TCRdb's D call of TRBD1 is untestable without DNA. CDR3 length: 16 residues. Germline values: CDR1 SGHNT, CDR2 YYREEE (reference sequence). CDR3 sequence: CASSFALTGTGVGYTF.

The rearrangement uses TRBV11-2 and TRBJ1-2. CDR1 and CDR2 (germline): SGHAT, FQNNGV. The CDR3 totals 13 residues. The CDR3: CASSLSANYGYTF. The full variable domain, rest sourced from reference TRBV11-2 and TRBJ1-2, is EAGVAQSPRYKIIEKRQSVAFWCNPISGHATLYWYQQILGQGPKLLIQFQNNGVVDDSQLPKDRFSAERLKGVDSTLKIQPAKLEDSAVYLCASSLSANYGYTFGSGTRLTVV.

V is TRBV3-1 and J is TRBJ1-5; the TCRdb D gene call, TRBD1, has no DNA to confirm it. Looked up from germline, CDR1 is LGHDT and CDR2 is YNNKEL (reference sequence). There are 16 residues in the CDR3. The CDR3 reads CASSQDATGNNQPQHF.

The chain carries TRBV4-3 and TRBJ2-7. CDR3 length: 16 amino acids. CDR1 and CDR2 (germline): LGHNA, YSLEER. CDR3 region: CASSQNIGDSGYEQYF.

The chain has TRBV20-1 and TRBJ1-1; the TRBD1 assignment by TCRdb is unverifiable without DNA. The germline CDR1 and CDR2 sequences are DFQATT and SNEGSKA (reference sequence). The CDR3 loop spans 12 amino acids. CDR3 protein: CSARQGPTEAFF.

The chain recombines TRBV9 with TRBJ2-3; the TRBD1 assignment by TCRdb is unverifiable without DNA. The germline CDR1 and CDR2 sequences are SGDLS and YYNGEE. The CDR3 sequence is 15 residues long. CDR3 sequence reads: CASSATQGGTDTQYF.

V gene TRBV7-2 combines with J gene TRBJ1-6; absent DNA, TCRdb's TRBD1 call cannot be checked. The CDR3 totals 15 residues. CDR1 is SGHTA, CDR2 FQGNSA, per germline. The CDR3 region is CASSLVGTGGSPLHF.

This chain links TRBV4-2 with TRBJ1-5; TCRdb outputs TRBD1, but without DNA this stays unchecked. The CDR3 totals 17 residues. Germline-derived CDR1 and CDR2 are LGHNA and YNFKEQ. The CDR3 sequence is CASSQDPAQGANQPQHF.

This clonotype counts as medium-sized by frequency. This CDR3 reads CAGSGDRSYNEQFF. V usage is TRBV16 and J usage is TRBJ2-1; the TCRdb D gene call, TRBD1, has no DNA to confirm it. The CDR3 consists of 14 residues. Germline CDR1 KGHSY, CDR2 FQNENV.